The text below deals with one T cell receptor (beta chain). The antigen this receptor binds is unknown. No clone much larger than this one lies a single base away; base qualities are absent. This sample is part of a study of blood T cell repertoires in COVID-19 (dated by TCRdb to 2018 to 2020). About the investigation overall: Samples from collaborators originated in the United States, Italy and Spain and spanned both the acute and convalescent phases of COVID-19. The samples were drawn from the first 160 participants of the ongoing ImmuneRACE study and from over 950 subjects provided by 6 global collaborators. Nearly every sample came with metadata listing a de-identified subject ID, COVID-19 status, age in years and sex. HLA class I and class II types, where available, came from metadata supplied by the sample provider rather than from assay-based typing. The material from the prospective study consisted of cDNA or gDNA derived from T cells, B-cell-depleted T cells, or PBMCs. The repertoires were made available in a free public database intended to serve as a resource for research on the immune response to SARS-CoV-2. Subjects who had been exposed to COVID-19, were actively infected with it, or had recovered from it provided the deeply sampled blood TCRbeta repertoires that made up the dataset. Broader findings and caveats from the paper: How much clinical and demographic metadata was included differed by source and by participant, and the metadata was provided uncurated.

TCRbeta CDR3 regions were amplified from genomic DNA by means of the immunoSEQ Assay, a bias-controlled multiplex PCR. In the source study's methods: Within the assay, amplification of reference gene primers was used to estimate how many nucleated cells each sample contained. Sequence reads were collapsed and filtered to measure the absolute abundance of every unique TCRbeta CDR3 rearrangement. For each sample, productive Simpson clonality was calculated as the square root of Simpson's diversity index over productive rearrangements. The clones in this table, taken by TCRdb from immuneACCESS, are in-frame only. Not every clone is retained; where verified, under half of the shortfall comes from an unresolved V gene, and the cause of the rest is unknown. V and J calls plus clone size are reproduced from that table; the DNA served to infer D and trimming. The sample table shows more than 250,000 clones, and around 87% are seen once. The ten largest account for 1% of the sample.

Collaborating institutions collected whole blood in K2EDTA tubes following their own protocols. Collaborator samples were shipped for TCRbeta analysis as frozen whole blood, isolated PBMCs, or DNA extracted from either sample type. CDR1 and CDR2, looked up from the germline V gene (reference sequence), are GTSNPN and SVGIG. From the cysteine up to the phenylalanine, the CDR3 has a length of 16 residues. The CDR3 DNA has 48 bases and is translated from base 1. V drops 0 bases and J drops 7 bases, leaving 16 bases in between. The receptor chain draws on TRBV30 and TRBJ1-6; a weak D assignment points to TRBD1 (5 bases agree). The source of this sequence is a man in his forties or fifties with active or convalescent COVID-19. The sequencing sample was made of peripheral blood. The CDR3: CAWSVPSGGNNSPLHF. The DNA is as follows: TGTGCCTGGAGTGTACCTTCGGGGGGTAACAATTCACCCCTCCACTTT.